This T cell receptor (beta chain) was sequenced in a study of blood T cell repertoires in COVID-19. Study context: Nucleic acid was either cDNA or gDNA, and it came from T cells, B-cell-depleted T cells, or PBMCs.

The repertoire was sequenced with immunoSEQ multiplex PCR; TCRdb's copy has only in-frame clones and lacks some. The repertoire includes around 180,000 clones, 70% to 85% of them detected once, and roughly 5.1% sits in the top ten. Germline assignment: CDR1 SGHNT and CDR2 YYREEE (reference sequence). V was pared by 0 bases and J by 6 bases, with 9 bases between. The CDR3 extends over 13 amino acids. This TCR was sampled from a woman aged 30 to 39 with acute or convalescent COVID-19. The V and J genes are TRBV5-4 and TRBJ1-1; perhaps TRBD1 as D (5 bases). The sample consisted of peripheral blood. In DNA, the CDR3 is TGTGCCAGCAGCTTGGATAGGGGTTCTGAAGCTTTCTTT. Its protein is CASSLDRGSEAFF.